What follows is one T cell receptor beta chain and its context. This specimen comes from a study of cytomegalovirus exposure and HLA in healthy donors. Germline assignment: CDR1 SGHKS and CDR2 YYEKEE (reference sequence). The CDR3 has 15 amino acids. Trimming stripped 0 bases from V and 2 bases from J, with 11 bases between. The assay was immunoSEQ multiplex PCR, and TCRdb's table has in-frame clones only and misses some. Of approximately 140,000 clones listed, about 90% are singletons. Input material: PBMCs. The TCR was taken from a man aged 18 to 29 in good health and CMV-seronegative. J is TRBJ1-1 and V is TRBV5-5; D gene ambiguous. CDR3 residues: CASSLEPTFNTEAFF. DNA for the CDR3: TGTGCCAGCAGCTTGGAGCCTACTTTTAACACTGAAGCTTTCTTT.